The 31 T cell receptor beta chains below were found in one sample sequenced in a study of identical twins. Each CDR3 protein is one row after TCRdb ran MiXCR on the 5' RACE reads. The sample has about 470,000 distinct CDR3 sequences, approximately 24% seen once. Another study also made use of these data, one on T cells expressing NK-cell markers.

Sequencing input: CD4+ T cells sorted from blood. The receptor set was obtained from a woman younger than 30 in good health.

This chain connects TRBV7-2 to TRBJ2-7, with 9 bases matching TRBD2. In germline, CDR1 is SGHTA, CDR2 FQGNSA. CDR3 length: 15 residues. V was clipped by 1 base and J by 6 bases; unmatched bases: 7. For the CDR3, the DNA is TGTGCCAGCAGCTTAGATCCTAGCGGGGCCTTCGAGCAGTACTTC. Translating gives CASSLDPSGAFEQYF.

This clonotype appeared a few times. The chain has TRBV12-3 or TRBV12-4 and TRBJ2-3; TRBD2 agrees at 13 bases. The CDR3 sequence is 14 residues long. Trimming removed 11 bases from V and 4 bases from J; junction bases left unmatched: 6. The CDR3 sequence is CAALAGGWADTQYF. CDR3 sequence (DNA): TGTGCCGCACTAGCGGGGGGGTGGGCAGATACGCAGTATTTT.

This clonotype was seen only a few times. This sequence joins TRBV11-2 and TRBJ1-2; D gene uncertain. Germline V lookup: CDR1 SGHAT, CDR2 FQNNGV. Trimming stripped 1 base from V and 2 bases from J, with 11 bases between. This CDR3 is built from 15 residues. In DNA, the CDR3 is TGTGCCAGCAGCTTAGGTCTCTTCTTCAACTATGGCTACACCTTC. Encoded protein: CASSLGLFFNYGYTF.

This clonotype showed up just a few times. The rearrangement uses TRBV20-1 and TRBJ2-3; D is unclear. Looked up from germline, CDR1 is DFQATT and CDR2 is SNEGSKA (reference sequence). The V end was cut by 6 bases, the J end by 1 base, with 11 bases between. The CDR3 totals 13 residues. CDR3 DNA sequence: TGCAGTGCAGAGGCCCGGGGCACAGATACGCAGTATTTT. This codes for CSAEARGTDTQYF.

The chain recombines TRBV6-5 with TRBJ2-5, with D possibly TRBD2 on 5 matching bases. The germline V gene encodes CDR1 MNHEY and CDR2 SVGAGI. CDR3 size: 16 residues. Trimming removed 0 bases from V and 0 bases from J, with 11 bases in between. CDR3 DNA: TGTGCCAGCAGTTACTCCGAAGGGCGGGACCAAGAGACCCAGTACTTC. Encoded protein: CASSYSEGRDQETQYF.

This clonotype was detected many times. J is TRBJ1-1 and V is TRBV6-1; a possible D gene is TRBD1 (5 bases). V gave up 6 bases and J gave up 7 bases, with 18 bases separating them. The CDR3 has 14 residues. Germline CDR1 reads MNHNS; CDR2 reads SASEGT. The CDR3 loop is CASRARDGRDEAFF. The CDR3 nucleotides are TGTGCCAGCAGAGCCCGGGACGGCAGGGATGAAGCTTTCTTT.

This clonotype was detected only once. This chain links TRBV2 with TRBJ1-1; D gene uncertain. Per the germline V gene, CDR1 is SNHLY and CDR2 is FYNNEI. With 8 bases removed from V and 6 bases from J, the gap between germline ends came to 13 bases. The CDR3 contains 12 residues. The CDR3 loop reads CASQRASAEAFF. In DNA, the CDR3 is TGTGCCAGCCAGAGGGCGTCGGCTGAAGCTTTCTTT.

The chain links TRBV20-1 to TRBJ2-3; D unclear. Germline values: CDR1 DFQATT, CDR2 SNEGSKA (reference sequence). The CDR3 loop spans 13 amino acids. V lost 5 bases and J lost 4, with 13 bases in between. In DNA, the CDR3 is TGCAGTGCTGGATCGGGTGGGCCAGATACGCAGTATTTT. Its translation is CSAGSGGPDTQYF.

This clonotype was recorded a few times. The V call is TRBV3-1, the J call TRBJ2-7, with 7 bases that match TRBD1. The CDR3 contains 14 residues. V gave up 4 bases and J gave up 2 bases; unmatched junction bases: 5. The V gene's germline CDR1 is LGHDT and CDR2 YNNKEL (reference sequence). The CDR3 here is CASSRQGTAYEQYF. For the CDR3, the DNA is TGTGCCAGCAGCCGGCAGGGGACAGCCTACGAGCAGTACTTC.

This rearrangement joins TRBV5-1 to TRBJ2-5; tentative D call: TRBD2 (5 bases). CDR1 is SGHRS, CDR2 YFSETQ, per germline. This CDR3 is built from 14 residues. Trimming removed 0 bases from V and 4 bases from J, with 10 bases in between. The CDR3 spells CASSLDGSSETQYF. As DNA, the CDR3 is TGCGCCAGCAGCTTGGATGGGAGCTCAGAGACCCAGTACTTC. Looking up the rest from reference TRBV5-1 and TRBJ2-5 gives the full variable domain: KAGVTQTPRYLIKTRGQQVTLSCSPISGHRSVSWYQQTPGQGLQFLFEYFSETQRNKGNFPGRFSGRQFSNSRSEMNVSTLELGDSALYLCASSLDGSSETQYFGPGTRLLVL.

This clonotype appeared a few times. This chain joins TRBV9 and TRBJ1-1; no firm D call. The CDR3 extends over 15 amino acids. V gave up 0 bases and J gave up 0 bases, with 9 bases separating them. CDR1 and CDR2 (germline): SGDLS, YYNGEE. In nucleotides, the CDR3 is TGTGCCAGCAGCGTAGCTACGGTACTGAACACTGAAGCTTTCTTT. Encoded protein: CASSVATVLNTEAFF.

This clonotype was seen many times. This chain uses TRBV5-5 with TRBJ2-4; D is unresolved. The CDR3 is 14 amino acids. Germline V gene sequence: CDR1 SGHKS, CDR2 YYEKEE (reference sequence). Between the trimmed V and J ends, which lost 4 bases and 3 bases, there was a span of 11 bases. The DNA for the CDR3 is TGTGCCAGCAGCCCGTCGCCGGGCAAAAACATTCAGTACTTC. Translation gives CASSPSPGKNIQYF.

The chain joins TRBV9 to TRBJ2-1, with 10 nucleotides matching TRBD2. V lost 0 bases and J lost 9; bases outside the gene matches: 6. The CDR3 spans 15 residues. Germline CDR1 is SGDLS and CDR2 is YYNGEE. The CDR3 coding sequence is TGTGCCAGCAGCGTAGACCTAGCGGGGGCGGGTGAGCAGTTCTTC. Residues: CASSVDLAGAGEQFF. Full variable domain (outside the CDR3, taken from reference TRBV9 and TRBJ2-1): DSGVTQTPKHLITATGQRVTLRCSPRSGDLSVYWYQQSLDQGLQFLIQYYNGEERAKGNILERFSAQQFPDLHSELNLSSLELGDSALYFCASSVDLAGAGEQFFGPGTRLTVL.

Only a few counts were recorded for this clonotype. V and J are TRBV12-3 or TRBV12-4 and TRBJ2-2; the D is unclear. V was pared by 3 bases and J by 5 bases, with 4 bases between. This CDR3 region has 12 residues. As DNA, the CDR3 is TGTGCCAGCAGTTTTATTACCGGGGAGCTGTTTTTT. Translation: CASSFITGELFF.

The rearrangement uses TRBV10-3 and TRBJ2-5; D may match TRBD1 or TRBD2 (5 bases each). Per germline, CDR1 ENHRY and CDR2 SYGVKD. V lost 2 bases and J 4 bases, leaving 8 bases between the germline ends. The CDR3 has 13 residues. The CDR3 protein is CAISEPGTETQYF. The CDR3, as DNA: TGTGCCATCAGTGAGCCGGGGACAGAGACCCAGTACTTC.

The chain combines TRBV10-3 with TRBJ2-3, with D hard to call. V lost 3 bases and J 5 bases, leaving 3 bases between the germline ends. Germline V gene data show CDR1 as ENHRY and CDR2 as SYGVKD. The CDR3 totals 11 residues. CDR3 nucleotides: TGTGCCATCAGTGAAAGAGATACGCAGTATTTT. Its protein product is CAISERDTQYF.

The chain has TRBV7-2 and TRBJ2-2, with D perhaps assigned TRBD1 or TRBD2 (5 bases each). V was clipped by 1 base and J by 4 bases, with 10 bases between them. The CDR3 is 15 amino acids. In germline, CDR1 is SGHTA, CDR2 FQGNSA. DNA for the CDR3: TGTGCCAGCAGCTTAGGGGGGATTGCCACCGGGGAGCTGTTTTTT. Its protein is CASSLGGIATGELFF.

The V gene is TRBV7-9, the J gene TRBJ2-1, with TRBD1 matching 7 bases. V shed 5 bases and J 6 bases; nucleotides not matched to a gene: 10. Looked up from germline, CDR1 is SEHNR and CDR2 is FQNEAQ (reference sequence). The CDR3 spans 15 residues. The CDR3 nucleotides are TGTGCCAGCAGCCCACCACACAGGGGCGGCAATGAGCAGTTCTTC. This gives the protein CASSPPHRGGNEQFF.

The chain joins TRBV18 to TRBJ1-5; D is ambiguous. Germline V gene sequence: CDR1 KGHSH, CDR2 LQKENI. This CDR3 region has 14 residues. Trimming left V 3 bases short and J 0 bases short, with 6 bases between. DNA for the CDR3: TGTGCCAGCTCACCGCGGTCTAGCAATCAGCCCCAGCATTTT. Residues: CASSPRSSNQPQHF.

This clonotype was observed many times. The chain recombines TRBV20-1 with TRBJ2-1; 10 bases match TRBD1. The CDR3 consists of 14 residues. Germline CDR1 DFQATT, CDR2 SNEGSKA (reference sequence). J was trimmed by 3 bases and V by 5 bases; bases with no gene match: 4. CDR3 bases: TGCAGTGCTGTCGACAGGGGGCTCTACAATGAGCAGTTCTTC. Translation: CSAVDRGLYNEQFF.

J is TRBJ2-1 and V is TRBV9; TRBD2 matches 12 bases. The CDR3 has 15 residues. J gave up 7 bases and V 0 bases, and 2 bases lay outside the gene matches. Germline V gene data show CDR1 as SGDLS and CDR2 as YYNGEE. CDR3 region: CASSVGTSGINEQFF. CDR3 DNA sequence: TGTGCCAGCAGCGTAGGGACTAGCGGGATAAATGAGCAGTTCTTC.

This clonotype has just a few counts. The CDR3 DNA reads TGCAGTGCTAGTGGAGGGCCCCCCGGGGAGCTGTTTTTT. Translating it yields CSASGGPPGELFF. The chain carries TRBV20-1 and TRBJ2-2; tentative D call: TRBD2 (6 bases). CDR3 size: 13 residues. CDR1 DFQATT and CDR2 SNEGSKA come from the germline V gene (reference sequence). Trimming removed 3 bases from V and 6 bases from J, with 11 bases in between.

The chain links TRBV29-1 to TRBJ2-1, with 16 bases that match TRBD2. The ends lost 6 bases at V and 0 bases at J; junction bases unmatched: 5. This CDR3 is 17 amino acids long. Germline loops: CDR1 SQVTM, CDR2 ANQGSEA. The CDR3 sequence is CSVQGLAGGFSYNEQFF. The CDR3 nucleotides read TGCAGCGTACAGGGACTAGCGGGGGGGTTCTCCTACAATGAGCAGTTCTTC.

The CDR3 here is CSAEGWRENTEAFF. The CDR3, as DNA: TGCAGTGCCGAAGGTTGGCGGGAGAACACTGAAGCTTTCTTT. The chain uses TRBV20-1 and TRBJ1-1; D is undetermined. With 6 bases removed from V and 1 base from J, the gap between germline ends came to 15 bases. There are 14 residues in the CDR3. Germline CDR1 is DFQATT and CDR2 is SNEGSKA (reference sequence).

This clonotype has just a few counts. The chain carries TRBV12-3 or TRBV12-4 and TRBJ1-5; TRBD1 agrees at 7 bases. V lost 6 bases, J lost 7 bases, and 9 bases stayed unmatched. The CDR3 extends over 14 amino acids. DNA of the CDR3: TGTGCCAGCAGCGCCGTCGGACAGGTGCAGCCCCAGCATTTT. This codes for CASSAVGQVQPQHF.

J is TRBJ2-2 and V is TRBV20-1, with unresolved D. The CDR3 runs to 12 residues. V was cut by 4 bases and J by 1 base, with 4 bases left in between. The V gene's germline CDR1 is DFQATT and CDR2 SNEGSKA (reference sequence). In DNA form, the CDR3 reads TGCAGTGCTATCGGGAACACCGGGGAGCTGTTTTTT. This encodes CSAIGNTGELFF.

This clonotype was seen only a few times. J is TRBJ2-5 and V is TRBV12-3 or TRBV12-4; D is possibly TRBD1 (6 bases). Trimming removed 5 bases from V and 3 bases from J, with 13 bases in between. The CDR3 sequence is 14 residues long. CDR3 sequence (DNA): TGTGCCAGCAGTCACCGGACAGAAGAAGAGACCCAGTACTTC. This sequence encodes CASSHRTEEETQYF.

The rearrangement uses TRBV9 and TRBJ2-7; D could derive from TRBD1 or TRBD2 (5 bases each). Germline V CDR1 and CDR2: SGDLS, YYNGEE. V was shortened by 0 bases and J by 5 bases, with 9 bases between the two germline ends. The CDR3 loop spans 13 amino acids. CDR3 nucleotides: TGTGCCAGCAGCGTAGCCCAGGGAGACGAGCAGTACTTC. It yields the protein CASSVAQGDEQYF.

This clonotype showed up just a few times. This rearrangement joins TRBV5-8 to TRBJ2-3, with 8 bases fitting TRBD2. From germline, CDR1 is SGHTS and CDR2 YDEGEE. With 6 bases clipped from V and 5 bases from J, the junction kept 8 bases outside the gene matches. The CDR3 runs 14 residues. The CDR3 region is CASKSGRVKDTQYF. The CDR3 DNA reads TGTGCCAGCAAAAGCGGGAGAGTTAAAGATACGCAGTATTTT.

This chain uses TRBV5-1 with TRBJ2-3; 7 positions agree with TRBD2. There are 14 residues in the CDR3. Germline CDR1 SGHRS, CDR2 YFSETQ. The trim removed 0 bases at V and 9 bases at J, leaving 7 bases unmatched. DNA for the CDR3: TGCGCCAGCAGCTTGGGGGCGGGGGACGAAACGCAGTATTTT. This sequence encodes CASSLGAGDETQYF.

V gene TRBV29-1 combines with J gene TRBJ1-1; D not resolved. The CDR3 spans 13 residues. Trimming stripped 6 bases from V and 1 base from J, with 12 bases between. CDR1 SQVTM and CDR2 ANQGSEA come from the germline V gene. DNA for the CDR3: TGCAGCGTCCTACGACCCTGGAACACTGAAGCTTTCTTT. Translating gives CSVLRPWNTEAFF. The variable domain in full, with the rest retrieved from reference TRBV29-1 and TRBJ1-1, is SAVISQKPSRDICQRGTSLTIQCQVDSQVTMMFWYRQQPGQSLTLIATANQGSEATYESGFVIDKFPISRPNLTFSTLTVSNMSPEDSSIYLCSVLRPWNTEAFFGQGTRLTVV.